The 23 T cell receptor beta chains presented below share a single source sample, sequenced in a study of human T cells and chemical hapten exposure. Time point of the sample: patch test 1, 2 weeks after DPC sensitization. Treatment defined: therapeutic diphenylcyclopropenone sensitization with weekly scalp DPC. Via MiXCR, TCRdb re-called the RACE reads, giving one row per CDR3 protein. The sample yields about 120,000 distinct CDR3 sequences, about an eighth seen once. Specimen: whole blood, collected in connection with sensitization to the hapten diphenylcyclopropenone (DPC). All receptors derive from a man aged 18 to 30 with alopecia areata. Some clones in this sample may be carry-over from other donors' samples.

This clonotype was seen repeatedly, ten times or more. The J gene is TRBJ1-1, the V gene TRBV7-3; D may be TRBD1 (5 bases). The CDR3 runs to 13 residues. V was trimmed by 1 base and J by 4 bases, leaving 7 bases between them. CDR1 is SGHTA, CDR2 FQGTGA, per germline. CDR3 protein: CASSLRDGTEAFF. CDR3 nucleotides: TGTGCCAGCAGCTTAAGGGACGGCACTGAAGCTTTCTTT.

This clonotype showed up many times. The chain employs TRBV2 and TRBJ1-2, with 10 nucleotides matching TRBD1. Trimming at V came to 5 bases and at J to 4 bases, leaving 4 bases not matched to a gene. The CDR3 consists of 14 residues. CDR1 and CDR2 from the germline V gene are SNHLY and FYNNEI. The CDR3 is CASSPRTGGYGYTF. The CDR3 DNA reads TGTGCCAGCAGTCCTAGGACAGGGGGCTATGGCTACACCTTC.

The chain combines TRBV24-1 with TRBJ2-3; tentatively, D is TRBD1 or TRBD2 (5 bases each). CDR1 is KGHDR and CDR2 is SFDVKD in the germline V gene. CDR3 length equals 12 residues. The germline V and J ends were trimmed by 9 bases and 3 bases, with 9 bases remaining between them. The CDR3 DNA is TGTGCCACCGAGGGGAATACAGATACGCAGTATTTT. Amino acids: CATEGNTDTQYF.

This clonotype was found a few times. This chain uses TRBV28 with TRBJ1-1, with 11 bases aligning to TRBD1. Germline-derived CDR1 and CDR2 are MDHEN and SYDVKM. This CDR3 is 11 amino acids long. V was clipped by 5 bases and J by 11 bases; unmatched bases: 1. In nucleotides, the CDR3 is TGTGCCAGCAGTGGGGACAGGGGGGCTTTCTTT. Its protein product is CASSGDRGAFF.

This clonotype appeared a few times. The chain links TRBV7-2 to TRBJ2-5; D not resolved. Looked up from germline, CDR1 is SGHTA and CDR2 is FQGNSA. Trimming left V 4 bases short and J 2 bases short, with 14 bases between. The CDR3 loop spans 15 amino acids. The CDR3: CASSSFVADQETQYF. CDR3 DNA sequence: TGTGCCAGCAGCTCATTCGTTGCAGATCAAGAGACCCAGTACTTC. Looking up the rest from reference TRBV7-2 and TRBJ2-5 gives the full variable domain: GAGVSQSPSNKVTEKGKDVELRCDPISGHTALYWYRQSLGQGLEFLIYFQGNSAPDKSGLPSDRFSAERTGGSVSTLTIQRTQQEDSAVYLCASSSFVADQETQYFGPGTRLLVL.

The CDR3 coding sequence is TGTGCCATCAGTTTTCCTGGGGCCAACGTCCTGACTTTC. Translation gives CAISFPGANVLTF. This chain connects TRBV10-3 to TRBJ2-6, with D unclear. Trimming took off 5 bases at V and 2 bases at J, with 4 bases between the two ends. Germline CDR1 reads ENHRY; CDR2 reads SYGVKD. The CDR3 has 13 amino acids.

The genes are TRBV29-1 and TRBJ1-4; D remains ambiguous. In germline, CDR1 is SQVTM, CDR2 ANQGSEA. The length of the CDR3 is 13 residues. V was clipped by 3 bases and J by 5 bases, with 10 bases between them. This chain's CDR3 is CSVEEQMNEKLFF. Here the CDR3 DNA reads TGCAGCGTTGAGGAACAGATGAATGAAAAACTGTTTTTT.

The chain combines TRBV6-5 with TRBJ2-3, with D uncertain. V lost 0 bases, J lost 3 bases, and 13 bases lay in between. The germline V gene has CDR1 MNHEY and CDR2 SVGAGI. The CDR3 runs to 16 residues. CDR3 amino acids: CASSYSWGSRTDTQYF. The CDR3 nucleotides read TGTGCCAGCAGTTACTCGTGGGGAAGTAGGACAGATACGCAGTATTTT.

This chain links TRBV28 with TRBJ2-5; D may be TRBD1 or TRBD2 (5 bases each). The V gene's germline CDR1 is MDHEN and CDR2 SYDVKM. The CDR3 runs to 14 residues. V lost 10 bases and J 1 base, leaving 16 bases between the germline ends. The CDR3: CATSLRGLQETQYF. Here the CDR3 DNA reads TGTGCCACCTCACTCCGGGGCCTCCAAGAGACCCAGTACTTC.

This clonotype occurred a few times. The chain is built from TRBV20-1 and TRBJ2-2; D remains unclear. The CDR3 totals 13 residues. The germline V gene has CDR1 DFQATT and CDR2 SNEGSKA (reference sequence). Trimming took off 2 bases at V and 4 bases at J, with 8 bases between the two ends. The CDR3 DNA sequence: TGCAGTGCTAGAAAAGCGAGCACCGGGGAGCTGTTTTTT. Translating it yields CSARKASTGELFF.

In its sample, this clonotype was seen many times. The CDR3 reads CASTVGAGGYNEQFF. In nucleotides, the CDR3 is TGTGCCAGCACCGTTGGGGCAGGGGGATACAATGAGCAGTTCTTC. The chain is built from TRBV7-6 and TRBJ2-1, with 7 bases fitting TRBD1. This CDR3 spans 15 amino acids. CDR1 SGHVS and CDR2 FNYEAQ come from the germline V gene. After removal of 7 bases from V and 4 bases from J, the junction contained 10 bases not matched to a gene.

In its sample, this clonotype was seen many times. The CDR3 DNA is TGTGCCAGCAGCGGGACAGGGGAATCCTACAATGAGCAGTTCTTC. Protein product: CASSGTGESYNEQFF. The chain recombines TRBV7-3 with TRBJ2-1; TRBD1 agrees at 10 bases. The CDR3 spans 15 residues. The germline CDR1 and CDR2 sequences are SGHTA and FQGTGA. Losses at the gene ends were 5 bases for V and 1 base for J; bases not matched to a gene: 2.

This clonotype has just a few counts. The J gene is TRBJ2-2, the V gene TRBV19, with unresolved D. Germline CDR1 LNHDA, CDR2 SQIVND (reference sequence). The CDR3 has 15 amino acids. V was pared by 0 bases and J by 0 bases, with 5 bases between. The CDR3 DNA is TGTGCCAGTAGTATAGATCTAGCGAACACCGGGGAGCTGTTTTTT. It encodes CASSIDLANTGELFF.

Ten or more counts support this clonotype. This sequence joins TRBV6-4 and TRBJ2-1, with TRBD2 matching over 8 bases. The length of the CDR3 is 15 residues. The ends lost 2 bases at V and 5 bases at J; junction bases unmatched: 5. Germline V CDR1 and CDR2: MRHNA, SNTAGT. CDR3 sequence reads: CASSDGAGDNNEQFF. For the CDR3, the DNA is TGTGCCAGCAGTGACGGAGCGGGGGATAACAATGAGCAGTTCTTC.

V usage is TRBV7-6 and J usage is TRBJ2-7, with a weak D call TRBD1 (6 bases). The CDR3 is 13 amino acids. Trimming stripped 6 bases from V and 0 bases from J, with 9 bases between. Looked up from germline, CDR1 is SGHVS and CDR2 is FNYEAQ. The CDR3 DNA is TGTGCCAGCAGAACGGACAGCTCCTACGAGCAGTACTTC. Its translation: CASRTDSSYEQYF.

The gene calls are TRBV21-1 and TRBJ1-4; the table's D call, TRBD1, was not checked against the DNA. TRBV21-1 is a documented pseudogene. CDR3 length: 10 amino acids. The CDR3 DNA sequence: TGTGCCAGCACCGTCCCTCTACTGTTTTTT. Translating gives CASTVPLLFF.

This clonotype was counted a few times. The chain combines TRBV4-2 with TRBJ2-1; 8 bases map to TRBD2. After removal of 0 bases from V and 8 bases from J, the junction contained 9 bases not matched to a gene. The CDR3 runs 16 residues. Looked up from germline, CDR1 is LGHNA and CDR2 is YNFKEQ. The chain's CDR3 is CASSQDGAGGSDEQFF. CDR3 DNA sequence: TGTGCCAGCAGCCAAGACGGCGCGGGGGGTTCCGATGAGCAGTTCTTC.

This chain connects TRBV4-3 to TRBJ2-7; D perhaps matches TRBD1 (5 bases). Germline V gene data show CDR1 as LGHNA and CDR2 as YSLEER. The CDR3 has 14 residues. With 0 bases removed from V and 3 bases from J, the gap between germline ends came to 9 bases. CDR3 nucleotide sequence: TGCGCCAGCAGCCAAGACACAGGCTACTACGAGCAGTACTTC. Its protein is CASSQDTGYYEQYF.

Turning to this clonotype: One end of the junction is discordant with germline, which a read error may explain. The chain employs TRBV5-4 and TRBJ1-6; the match to TRBD1 covers 7 bases. This CDR3 comprises 14 residues. Germline CDR1 is SGHNT and CDR2 is YYREEE (reference sequence). The CDR3 reads CASSLTGVNSPLHF. In DNA form, the CDR3 reads TGTGCCAGCAGCTTGACAGGGGTAAATTCACCCCTCCATTTT.

This clonotype was seen ten or more times. This chain connects TRBV21-1 to TRBJ2-2; the table's D call, TRBD1, has no DNA check behind it. TRBV21-1 is flagged as a pseudogene. The CDR3 length is 14 residues. CDR3 nucleotide sequence: TGTGCCAGCAGCCGACAGGTAGCCACCGGGGAGCTGTTTTTT. This encodes CASSRQVATGELFF.

This clonotype has only a few counts. The V call is TRBV7-2, the J call TRBJ2-7; D may be TRBD2 (5 bases). Germline CDR1 SGHTA, CDR2 FQGNSA. Trimming stripped 2 bases from V and 5 bases from J, with 7 bases between. The CDR3 covers 12 residues. CDR3: CASSLPGNEQYV. CDR3 DNA: TGTGCCAGCAGCTTACCCGGGAACGAGCAGTACGTC.

This chain uses TRBV7-8 with TRBJ2-2; D gene unclear. V gave up 6 bases and J gave up 5 bases, with 10 bases separating them. Looked up from germline, CDR1 is SGHVS and CDR2 is FQNEAQ. CDR3 length: 13 residues. The CDR3 region is CASRRETTGELFF. Written as DNA, the CDR3 is TGTGCCAGCAGACGAGAAACGACCGGGGAGCTGTTTTTT.

CDR3 loop: CATSDPKVGEKLFF. For the CDR3, the DNA is TGTGCCACCAGTGACCCTAAAGTCGGCGAAAAACTGTTTTTT. V usage is TRBV24-1 and J usage is TRBJ1-4, with unresolved D. CDR3 length: 14 amino acids. Germline V gene data show CDR1 as KGHDR and CDR2 as SFDVKD. V lost 4 bases, J lost 8 bases, and 13 bases lay in between.